Listed below are T cell receptor beta chains from one sample, sequenced in a study of cytomegalovirus exposure and HLA in healthy donors. Assay used: immunoSEQ multiplex PCR; TCRdb lists only in-frame clones, some missing. The data hold about 150,000 clones, with about 80% observed a single time. Material: PBMCs. The origin of the receptors is a woman in her thirties in good health and CMV-seronegative. Both conserved end residues are part of each CDR3. The order of the fields is J gene, clone size, D gene, V gene, CDR3 length, CDR3 DNA, CDR3 protein. The D gene is left open where the match is weak. A row's size may be missing; if present it is once, few, many or a size class.

j_call: TRBJ1-5
clone_size: once
d_call: .
v_call: TRBV7-6
cdr3_length: 14
cdr3_nt: TGTGCCAGCAGCCAATTCGAGAGCAATCAGCCCCAGCATTTT
cdr3_aa: CASSQFESNQPQHF

j_call: TRBJ2-1
clone_size: .
d_call: .
v_call: TRBV11-3
cdr3_length: 15
cdr3_nt: TGTGCCAGCAGCTCGAGGGGACTCCCTCACAATGAGCAGTTCTTC
cdr3_aa: CASSSRGLPHNEQFF

j_call: TRBJ2-3
clone_size: .
d_call: .
v_call: TRBV11-2
cdr3_length: 14
cdr3_nt: TGTGCCAGCAGCTTAGACAGGGCGGAGGATACGCAGTATTTT
cdr3_aa: CASSLDRAEDTQYF

j_call: TRBJ1-1
clone_size: .
d_call: .
v_call: TRBV20-1
cdr3_length: 11
cdr3_nt: TGCAGTGCCTCAGGAGGCGGTCGGGCTTTCTTT
cdr3_aa: CSASGGGRAFF

j_call: TRBJ2-1
clone_size: once
d_call: TRBD2
v_call: TRBV27
cdr3_length: 16
cdr3_nt: TGTGCCAGCAGTTATTCGACTAGCGGGGGTAACAATGAGCAGTTCTTC
cdr3_aa: CASSYSTSGGNNEQFF

j_call: TRBJ2-1
clone_size: .
d_call: TRBD1
v_call: TRBV10-3
cdr3_length: 14
cdr3_nt: TGTGCCATCTCCGGAGACAGGGACTACAATGAGCAGTTCTTC
cdr3_aa: CAISGDRDYNEQFF

j_call: TRBJ2-4
clone_size: .
d_call: .
v_call: TRBV6-5
cdr3_length: 15
cdr3_nt: TGTGCCAGCAGTCGATCCAGGGGAGCCAAAAACATTCAGTACTTC
cdr3_aa: CASSRSRGAKNIQYF

j_call: TRBJ2-1
clone_size: .
d_call: .
v_call: TRBV18
cdr3_length: 14
cdr3_nt: TGTGCCAGCTCACATAGTACGAGATACAATGAGCAGTTCTTC
cdr3_aa: CASSHSTRYNEQFF

j_call: TRBJ2-7
clone_size: .
d_call: .
v_call: TRBV7-3
cdr3_length: 13
cdr3_nt: TGTGCCAGCAGCTTAAGTTTACAGGGCGAGCAGTACTTC
cdr3_aa: CASSLSLQGEQYF

j_call: TRBJ1-1
clone_size: .
d_call: .
v_call: TRBV6-5
cdr3_length: 14
cdr3_nt: TGTGCCAGCAGTTACTCGGAGGGTAACACTGAAGCTTTCTTT
cdr3_aa: CASSYSEGNTEAFF

j_call: TRBJ2-5
clone_size: .
d_call: .
v_call: TRBV5-4
cdr3_length: 14
cdr3_nt: TGTGCCAGCAGCTTTGGGGCTACCCAAGAGACCCAGTACTTC
cdr3_aa: CASSFGATQETQYF

j_call: TRBJ2-5
clone_size: few
d_call: TRBD2
v_call: TRBV5-8
cdr3_length: 14
cdr3_nt: TGTGCCAGCAGCTTGGGACTAGCGGGGCGGACCCAGTACTTC
cdr3_aa: CASSLGLAGRTQYF

j_call: TRBJ1-4
clone_size: once
d_call: TRBD1
v_call: TRBV5-4
cdr3_length: 14
cdr3_nt: TGTGCCAGCAGCCCGACAGGGGTTGTTGAAAAACTGTTTTTT
cdr3_aa: CASSPTGVVEKLFF

j_call: TRBJ1-2
clone_size: .
d_call: .
v_call: TRBV29-1
cdr3_length: 12
cdr3_nt: TGCAGCGTTGACAGGGGTAACTATGGCTACACCTTC
cdr3_aa: CSVDRGNYGYTF

j_call: TRBJ1-1
clone_size: few
d_call: .
v_call: TRBV4-2
cdr3_length: 16
cdr3_nt: TGTGCCAGCAGCCAAGCCACGGGCGGGGCGAGGACTGAAGCTTTCTTT
cdr3_aa: CASSQATGGARTEAFF

j_call: TRBJ1-5
clone_size: .
d_call: TRBD1
v_call: TRBV30
cdr3_length: 15
cdr3_nt: TGTGCCTGGAGTCCGACAGGGAGTTTCAATCAGCCCCAGCATTTT
cdr3_aa: CAWSPTGSFNQPQHF

j_call: TRBJ1-5
clone_size: .
d_call: .
v_call: TRBV9
cdr3_length: 15
cdr3_nt: TGTGCCAGCAGCGCCACCGGTACTAGCAATCAGCCCCAGCATTTT
cdr3_aa: CASSATGTSNQPQHF

j_call: TRBJ2-6
clone_size: once
d_call: .
v_call: TRBV7-8
cdr3_length: 16
cdr3_nt: TGTGCCAGCAGCTTAGGGGGGGTGGGGAGGGCCAACGTCCTGACTTTC
cdr3_aa: CASSLGGVGRANVLTF

j_call: TRBJ2-2
clone_size: .
d_call: .
v_call: TRBV29-1
cdr3_length: 13
cdr3_nt: TGCAGCGTTGGCTTGGGGGGCACCGGGGAGCTGTTTTTT
cdr3_aa: CSVGLGGTGELFF

j_call: TRBJ1-5
clone_size: .
d_call: TRBD1
v_call: TRBV7-2
cdr3_length: 15
cdr3_nt: TGTGCCAGCAGCTTGACAGGGCTTCACAATCAGCCCCAGCATTTT
cdr3_aa: CASSLTGLHNQPQHF

j_call: TRBJ2-7
clone_size: .
d_call: TRBD2
v_call: TRBV5-5
cdr3_length: 15
cdr3_nt: TGTGCCAGCAGCTTGGCCCCTAGCGGGAGCTACGAGCAGTACTTC
cdr3_aa: CASSLAPSGSYEQYF

j_call: TRBJ1-2
clone_size: .
d_call: TRBD1
v_call: TRBV7-6
cdr3_length: 13
cdr3_nt: TGTGCCAGCAGCGGACAGGGGGCGAGTGGCTACACCTTC
cdr3_aa: CASSGQGASGYTF

j_call: TRBJ1-1
clone_size: few
d_call: .
v_call: TRBV25-1
cdr3_length: 16
cdr3_nt: TGTGCCAGCAGTGAAGGGGGCAGGCTCAGGGGCACTGAAGCTTTCTTT
cdr3_aa: CASSEGGRLRGTEAFF

j_call: TRBJ1-4
clone_size: .
d_call: TRBD1
v_call: TRBV27
cdr3_length: 15
cdr3_nt: TGTGCCAGCAGGCCTACGGGACAGGGTAATGAAAAACTGTTTTTT
cdr3_aa: CASRPTGQGNEKLFF

j_call: TRBJ1-6
clone_size: .
d_call: TRBD1
v_call: TRBV5-1
cdr3_length: 15
cdr3_nt: TGCGCCAGCAGCCCAAACACAGGGGGAAATTCACCCCTCCACTTT
cdr3_aa: CASSPNTGGNSPLHF

j_call: TRBJ2-7
clone_size: .
d_call: TRBD1
v_call: TRBV6-5
cdr3_length: 13
cdr3_nt: TGTGCCAGCAGAGCCGGGACAGGGAACGAGCAGTACTTC
cdr3_aa: CASRAGTGNEQYF

j_call: TRBJ1-4
clone_size: .
d_call: TRBD1
v_call: TRBV7-6
cdr3_length: 16
cdr3_nt: TGTGCCAGCAGCATGAACCCGGGACAGCCGAATGAAAAACTGTTTTTT
cdr3_aa: CASSMNPGQPNEKLFF